The entry below describes one TCR beta chain. What this receptor recognizes is not known. Within one base of it there is no much larger clone, and no base qualities were kept. Using the deep immunoSEQ assay, multiplex PCR amplified TCR CDR3 regions from genomic DNA. Extracted genomic DNA from each cell subset was spread evenly across all wells of several immunoSEQ 96-well plates, with each plate serving as a replicate. For sorted subsets, each replicate PCR was loaded with around 200 ng genomic DNA, equivalent to 25,000 to 30,000 T cell genomes. The purified libraries were quantified using a Qubit 3.0 fluorometer, sized with a Bioanalyzer 2100, and then quantified again using the KAPA Library Quantification kit. Every immunoSEQ 96-well plate was sequenced on a separate single-read 150-cycle Illumina NextSeq 550 flow cell. The source study handled its data this way. Because the immunoSEQ output included only junctional sequences and no quality scores, the filtering could not be the same as the filtering used for full-length reads. Sequences were annotated with PyIR, a Python wrapper for IgBLAST v1.9, using IMGT germline references to assign V/J genes and CDR3. Reads with weak V/J assignments (E-value above 1e-6), missing CDR3, stop codons, out-of-frame junctions, or ambiguous translated residues were removed. A V3J clonotype was defined by an identical inferred V gene, J gene, and CDR3 amino acid sequence. To compute the percentage overlap between repertoires, the number of shared unique clonotypes was divided by the size of the smaller repertoire. Repertoire richness was assessed with RTK rarefaction, the Chao1 estimator, and Recon v2.1 estimates of unobserved clonotypes. Generation probabilities were computed with OLGA for all TCRbeta clonotypes obtained by the gDNA method from several donors. This immuneACCESS table, as held by TCRdb, lists in-frame sequences with V and J called but not all clones. Of the missing ones, under half trace to an unresolved V gene in checked studies; the others have no known cause. Clone size and V and J calls were adopted from that table, with D and trimming inferred from the DNA. This sample holds about 2.4 million clones; 80% to 95% were observed only once. The ten largest clones capture approximately 0.36% of the sample.

The CDR1 and CDR2 encoded by the germline V gene are SGHTS and YDEGEE. There are 15 amino acids in the CDR3, from cysteine to phenylalanine inclusive. CDR3 DNA only is kept here, 45 bases in frame from base 1. The germline V end is reduced by 4 bases and the J end by 6 bases; junction bases left unmatched: 8. The donors were healthy, HIV-negative adults who had no recently reported acute infections or vaccinations. Only Caucasian adults living in Nashville, Tennessee, USA were represented among the donors. Magnetic negative selection was used to enrich CD4+ T cells, after which naive cells were positively selected on CD45RA and the negative fraction became the memory subset. After blood collection by leukapheresis, PBMCs were isolated using Ficoll-Histopaque density gradient centrifugation and then cryopreserved in the vapor phase of liquid nitrogen. Purity and quantity of every magnetically sorted T cell population were checked by analytical flow cytometry. Genomic DNA was isolated from every sorted fraction and measured by UV absorbance on a Nanodrop 2000c.

The data are from a study of shared clonotypes between healthy human individuals (dated by TCRdb to the early 2020s). For context, the study as a whole: The cohort comprised a couple of women and a few men aged 18 to 49 years. For each donor, three plates each were used for CD4 naive and CD4 memory, two plates were used for CD8 naive, and one plate was used for CD8 memory. To estimate repertoire size and how much clonotype sharing occurs between individuals, the study deeply sequenced the blood TCR repertoires of five healthy adults. Libraries were prepared and TCR repertoires were sequenced by different laboratories using diverse techniques, in order to increase sequencing depth and limit assay-specific biases. Each donor's leukapheresis produced roughly between roughly 0.85 and 10 billion PBMCs. Summary of the overall study and its limitations: Even with the large sequencing depth, rarefaction of the sorted-subset datasets indicated that sequencing was incomplete. Compared with non-shared clonotypes, the clonotypes found in all four sorted-subset donors had higher generation probabilities. Estimated clonotype richness was generally larger for naive than for memory subsets. Based on pairwise subsampling, the degree of clonotype sharing among donors was expected to be affected by sequencing depth. Across several donors, 5% to 6% of naive CD4, around 3.3% of naive CD8, 2% to 2.5% of memory CD4, and about 0.4% of memory CD8 clonotypes were shared. Because the study included only a small number of donors, the genetic and exposure-history diversity represented was limited. Sampling was restricted to blood, and TCR repertoires in tissue are likely to differ from TCR repertoires in blood.

Sequences were obtained from naive CD4+ T cells from PBMCs. Read against the paper, the sample's cell subset or site label means: CD45RA+ positively selected. This TCR derives from a man aged 18 to 29 in good health. Some clones in this sample may be carry-over from other donors' samples. This receptor chain uses TRBV5-8 and TRBJ2-1; 9 central bases correspond to TRBD1. The CDR3 region: CASSPGQGSANEQFF. The bases read TGTGCCAGCAGCCCCGGACAGGGGTCGGCCAATGAGCAGTTCTTC.